This TCR beta chain appears in the sequencing data of a study of blood T cell repertoires in COVID-19. Study-level background: T cells, B-cell-depleted T cells, or PBMCs supplied cDNA or gDNA.

This clone appeared once. CDR3 length equals 15 residues. Trimming took 6 bases from V and 3 from J; bases not matched to a gene: 9. Germline assignment: CDR1 SGDLS and CDR2 YYNGEE. Sequenced by immunoSEQ multiplex PCR; TCRdb stores in-frame clones only, minus some. Of roughly 360,000 clones listed, about four fifths are singletons. The gene calls are TRBV9 and TRBJ2-3, with 8 bases aligning to TRBD2. The sequencing sample was made of PBMCs or T cells enriched from blood (not recorded which). The origin of this receptor is a woman in her 50s who had recovered from COVID-19. The CDR3 sequence is CASTSGGTGTDTQYF. The CDR3, as DNA: TGTGCCAGCACTTCGGGAGGGACGGGGACAGATACGCAGTATTTT.